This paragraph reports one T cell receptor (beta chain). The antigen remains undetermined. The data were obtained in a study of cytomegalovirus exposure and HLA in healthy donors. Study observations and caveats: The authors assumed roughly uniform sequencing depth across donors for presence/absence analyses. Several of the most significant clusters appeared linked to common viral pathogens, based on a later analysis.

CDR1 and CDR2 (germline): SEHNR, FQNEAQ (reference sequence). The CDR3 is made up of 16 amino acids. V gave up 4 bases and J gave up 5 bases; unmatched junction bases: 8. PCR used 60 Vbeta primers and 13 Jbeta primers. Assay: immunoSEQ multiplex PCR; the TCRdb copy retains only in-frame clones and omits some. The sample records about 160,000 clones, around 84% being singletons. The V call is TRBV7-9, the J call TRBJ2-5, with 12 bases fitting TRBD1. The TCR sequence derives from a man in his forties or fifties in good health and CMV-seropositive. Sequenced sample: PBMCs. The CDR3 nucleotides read TGTGCCAGCAGCTGGGCCGGGACAGGGGGCGGGGAGACCCAGTACTTC. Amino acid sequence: CASSWAGTGGGETQYF.